These T cell receptor beta chains were read from a single sample in a study of blood T cell repertoires in COVID-19. Sequencing used immunoSEQ multiplex PCR; TCRdb keeps in-frame clones, though not all of them. The sample includes over 140,000 clones, around 82% of them seen just once. Input material: peripheral blood. These receptors originate from a woman in her fifties or sixties with acute or convalescent COVID-19. Both conserved end residues are part of each CDR3. D genes are given only for firm matches. Rows may omit the clone size; those that give it use once, few, many or a size class.

V	J	size	D	DNA	CDR3
TRBV12-3/TRBV12-4	TRBJ2-1	-	-	TGTGCCAGCAGTTTGTGGACTAACAATGAGCAGTTCTTC	CASSLWTNNEQFF
TRBV3-1/TRBV3-2	TRBJ2-2	-	TRBD2	TGTGCCAGCAGCCAAGGGCTAGCGGGAGCCGGGGAGCTGTTTTTT	CASSQGLAGAGELFF
TRBV5-1	TRBJ1-1	-	-	TGCGCCAGCAGCTTGGGGGGGCGAGACACTGAAGCTTTCTTT	CASSLGGRDTEAFF
TRBV7-9	TRBJ2-1	-	TRBD2	TGTGCCAGCAGCTTTGGGACTAGCGGCTACAATGAGCAGTTCTTC	CASSFGTSGYNEQFF
TRBV7-8	TRBJ2-7	-	-	TGTGCCAGCAGCTTAGATAGCGGCTCCTACGAGCAGTACTTC	CASSLDSGSYEQYF
TRBV28	TRBJ1-6	-	TRBD1	TGTGCCAGCAGCTTACAGGGGCGGAGTTCACCCCTCCACTTT	CASSLQGRSSPLHF
TRBV24-1	TRBJ2-1	once	TRBD2	TGTGCCACCAGTGATTCTTGGTTAGCGGGAGTTCACAATGAGCAGTTCTTC	CATSDSWLAGVHNEQFF
TRBV16	TRBJ2-7	-	TRBD2	TGTGCCAGCAGCCAATTGCGCGGGGGCGAGCAGTACTTC	CASSQLRGGEQYF
TRBV5-5	TRBJ2-3	few	-	TGTGCCAGCAGCTTGCTAACAGGGATAAGCACAGATACGCAGTATTTT	CASSLLTGISTDTQYF
TRBV7-2	TRBJ1-3	-	-	TGTGCCAGCAGCTTTTGGGCAGGGGTCAATCCACTTACTGGAAACACCATATATTTT	CASSFWAGVNPLTGNTIYF
TRBV6-2/TRBV6-3	TRBJ1-6	-	TRBD1	TGTGCCAGCAGTCGCGGGACAGGGGTTTATAATTCACCCCTCCACTTT	CASSRGTGVYNSPLHF
TRBV14	TRBJ2-2	-	-	TGTGCCAGCAGCCAAGATCGGCGGTTCGGGGAGCTGTTTTTT	CASSQDRRFGELFF
TRBV7-3	TRBJ2-1	-	TRBD2	TGTGCCAGCAGCTTCGGGACTAGCAGCAATGAGCAGTTCTTC	CASSFGTSSNEQFF